A single sample is the source of the 12 T cell receptor beta chains below, sequenced in a study of blood T cell repertoires in COVID-19. Only in-frame clones appear in the TCRdb table, and some are missing; sequencing was by immunoSEQ multiplex PCR. This table has tens of thousands of clones, around 92% appearing once. Sequenced: peripheral blood. Every receptor here comes from a man aged 50-60 years with COVID-19, enrolled during active disease.

The chain couples TRBV29-1 to TRBJ2-5; possible D gene TRBD1, 6 bases. Trimming took 5 bases from V and 1 from J, leaving 14 bases between them. CDR1 SQVTM and CDR2 ANQGSEA come from the germline V gene. This CDR3 has 14 amino acids. The DNA of the CDR3 is TGCAGCGTTTCGAGAAGGGGGTTCCAAGAGACCCAGTACTTC. This encodes CSVSRRGFQETQYF.

This clone occurred a few times. The rearrangement links TRBV14 to TRBJ1-1; maybe TRBD1 (6 bases). Germline assignment: CDR1 SGHDN and CDR2 FVKESK. The CDR3 is 14 residues long. Trimming shortened V by 3 bases and J by 4 bases, and 12 bases separated the two germline ends. The CDR3 here is CASSQSTGRTEAFF. CDR3 sequence (DNA): TGTGCCAGCAGCCAGTCGACAGGCCGCACTGAAGCTTTCTTT.

The rearrangement uses TRBV20-1 and TRBJ1-2; D call uncertain. CDR1 is DFQATT and CDR2 is SNEGSKA in the germline V gene (reference sequence). V lost 3 bases to trimming and J lost 6 bases, with 20 bases between them. The length of the CDR3 is 15 residues. CDR3 region: CSASWAGQGFHGYTF. CDR3 DNA: TGCAGTGCTAGTTGGGCGGGCCAAGGATTCCATGGCTACACCTTC.

This clone is a singleton in its sample. The DNA of the CDR3 is TGTGCCAGCACCTGGACAGGGGGCAGGATGAACACTGAAGCTTTCTTT. It yields the protein CASTWTGGRMNTEAFF. The rearrangement links TRBV27 to TRBJ1-1, with 11 nucleotides matching TRBD1. The CDR3 has 16 residues. Losses at the gene ends were 7 bases for V and 0 bases for J; bases not matched to a gene: 7. From germline, CDR1 is MNHEY and CDR2 SMNVEV (reference sequence).

This clone was seen only once. The chain has TRBV6-5 and TRBJ2-3; 14 positions match TRBD2. Trimming removed 10 bases from V and 5 bases from J; junction bases left unmatched: 8. CDR1 and CDR2 from the germline V gene are MNHEY and SVGAGI. This CDR3 is 15 amino acids long. The CDR3: CATSTSGGAVDTQYF. DNA of the CDR3: TGTGCCACCTCGACTAGCGGGGGGGCCGTAGATACGCAGTATTTT.

The V and J genes are TRBV19 and TRBJ1-6; a possible D gene is TRBD1 (5 bases). V gave up 8 bases and J gave up 7 bases, with 15 bases separating them. This CDR3 has 14 amino acids. Germline V gene data show CDR1 as LNHDA and CDR2 as SQIVND (reference sequence). The CDR3 loop reads CASGKGQINSPLHF. The CDR3 DNA reads as TGTGCCAGTGGCAAAGGACAAATCAATTCACCCCTCCACTTT.

The rearrangement uses TRBV5-1 and TRBJ2-1, with 9 bases identical to TRBD1. This CDR3 is built from 14 residues. The ends lost 0 bases at V and 10 bases at J; junction bases unmatched: 5. Per germline, CDR1 SGHRS and CDR2 YFSETQ. The CDR3 DNA reads as TGCGCCAGCAGCTTGGCGAACAGGGGGCGAGAGCAGTTCTTC. This sequence encodes CASSLANRGREQFF. Looking up the rest from reference TRBV5-1 and TRBJ2-1 gives the full variable domain: KAGVTQTPRYLIKTRGQQVTLSCSPISGHRSVSWYQQTPGQGLQFLFEYFSETQRNKGNFPGRFSGRQFSNSRSEMNVSTLELGDSALYLCASSLANRGREQFFGPGTRLTVL.

The chain is built from TRBV6-1 and TRBJ2-3; 8 bases line up with TRBD2. Germline trimming cut 1 base from V and 1 base from J; bases unmatched to any gene: 7. CDR3 length: 17 amino acids. Germline lookup yields CDR1 MNHNS and CDR2 SASEGT. CDR3 sequence reads: CASSEDRSGVGTDTQYF. CDR3 nucleotide sequence: TGTGCCAGCAGTGAAGATCGTAGCGGGGTGGGCACAGATACGCAGTATTTT.

The chain has TRBV19 and TRBJ2-7; possible D gene TRBD1, 6 bases. CDR3 length: 14 residues. CDR1 is LNHDA and CDR2 is SQIVND in the germline V gene (reference sequence). Trimming took off 3 bases at V and 0 bases at J, with 9 bases between the two ends. CDR3 region: CASSINRASYEQYF. CDR3 bases: TGTGCCAGTAGTATCAACAGGGCCTCCTACGAGCAGTACTTC.

The chain joins TRBV24-1 to TRBJ2-3; 13 positions agree with TRBD2. The germline V gene has CDR1 KGHDR and CDR2 SFDVKD. The CDR3 spans 17 residues. The J segment lost 3 bases and the V segment lost 0 bases, leaving 2 bases of the junction unmatched. The CDR3 DNA reads TGTGCCACCAGTGATTTGGTGACTAGCGGGGGGACAGATACGCAGTATTTT. Translated: CATSDLVTSGGTDTQYF.

V gene TRBV5-1 combines with J gene TRBJ2-3; D is possibly TRBD1 (6 bases). The CDR3 sequence is 14 residues long. Trimming stripped 0 bases from V and 2 bases from J, with 7 bases between. Germline V CDR1 and CDR2: SGHRS, YFSETQ. The CDR3 region has the DNA TGCGCCAGCAGCTTGGACAGGGACACAGATACGCAGTATTTT. It yields the protein CASSLDRDTDTQYF.

This chain uses TRBV6-6 with TRBJ1-1; tentatively, D is TRBD1 (5 bases). CDR1 and CDR2 from the germline V gene are MNHNY and SVGAGI (reference sequence). The V and J ends lost 6 bases and 2 bases respectively, with 13 bases between them. The CDR3 consists of 14 residues. The CDR3 protein is CASRKDSINTEAFF. In nucleotides, the CDR3 is TGTGCCAGCAGAAAAGACAGCATAAACACTGAAGCTTTCTTT.